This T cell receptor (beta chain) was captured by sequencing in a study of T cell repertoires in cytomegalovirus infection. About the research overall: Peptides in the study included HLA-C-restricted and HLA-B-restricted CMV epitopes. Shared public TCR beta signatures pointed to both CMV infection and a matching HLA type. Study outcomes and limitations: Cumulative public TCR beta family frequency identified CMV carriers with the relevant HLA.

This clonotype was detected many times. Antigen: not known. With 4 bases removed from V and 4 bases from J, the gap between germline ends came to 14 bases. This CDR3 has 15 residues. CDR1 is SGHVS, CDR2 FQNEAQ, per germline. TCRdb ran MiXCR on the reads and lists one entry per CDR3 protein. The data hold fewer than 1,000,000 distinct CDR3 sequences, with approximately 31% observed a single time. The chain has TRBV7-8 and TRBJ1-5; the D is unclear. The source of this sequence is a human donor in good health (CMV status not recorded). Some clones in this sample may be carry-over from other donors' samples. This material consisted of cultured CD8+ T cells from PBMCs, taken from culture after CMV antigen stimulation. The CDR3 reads CASSSLGAMNQPQHF. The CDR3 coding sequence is TGTGCCAGCAGCTCGTTAGGAGCAATGAATCAGCCCCAGCATTTT.